This TCR beta chain was identified during a study of T cell responses to AZD1222 COVID-19 vaccine. The CDR3 has 15 amino acids. V was cut by 5 bases and J by 3 bases, with 16 bases left in between. Germline values: CDR1 SGHTA, CDR2 FQGNSA. The assay was immunoSEQ multiplex PCR, and TCRdb's table has in-frame clones only and misses some. The sample yields tens of thousands of clones, less than 90% seen once. To note about this clone: What it binds is unknown.

Study findings and constraints: There were mostly white British donors and more females than males, and clonal diversity was possibly underestimated. Regions 160-218 and 743-854 held dominance among vaccine-associated CD4 TCRs, which spanned spike. Seropositive status at baseline applied to only 6 or 7 AZD1222 recipients.

The sequencing used peripheral blood, collected on day 0 of AZD1222 vaccination. The chain recombines TRBV7-2 with TRBJ2-5; D possibly uses TRBD1 or TRBD2 (6 bases each). The sequence derives from an adult in good health. CDR3 nucleotide sequence: TGTGCCAGCAGCCAAGGAGGGGGGCCGAAAGAGACCCAGTACTTC. Protein: CASSQGGGPKETQYF.